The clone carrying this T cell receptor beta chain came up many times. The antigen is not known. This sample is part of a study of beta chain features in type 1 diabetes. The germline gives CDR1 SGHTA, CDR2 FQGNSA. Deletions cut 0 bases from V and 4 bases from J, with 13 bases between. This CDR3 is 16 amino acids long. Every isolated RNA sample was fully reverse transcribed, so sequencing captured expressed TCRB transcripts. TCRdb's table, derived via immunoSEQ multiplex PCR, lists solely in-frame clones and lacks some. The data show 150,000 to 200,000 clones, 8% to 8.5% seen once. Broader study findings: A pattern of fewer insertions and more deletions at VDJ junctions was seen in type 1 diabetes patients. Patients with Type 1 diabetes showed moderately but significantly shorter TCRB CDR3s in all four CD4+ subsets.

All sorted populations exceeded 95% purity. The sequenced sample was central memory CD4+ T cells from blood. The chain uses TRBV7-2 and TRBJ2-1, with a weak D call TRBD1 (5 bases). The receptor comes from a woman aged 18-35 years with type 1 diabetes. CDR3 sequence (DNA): TGTGCCAGCAGCTTAGCGCAGGGTGGTACATACAATGAGCAGTTCTTC. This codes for CASSLAQGGTYNEQFF. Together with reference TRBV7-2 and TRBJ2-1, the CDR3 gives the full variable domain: GAGVSQSPSNKVTEKGKDVELRCDPISGHTALYWYRQSLGQGLEFLIYFQGNSAPDKSGLPSDRFSAERTGGSVSTLTIQRTQQEDSAVYLCASSLAQGGTYNEQFFGPGTRLTVL.